This T cell receptor (beta chain) was obtained from a study of Graves' ophthalmopathy and Graves' hyperthyroidism. The CDR3 sequence is 12 residues long. The germline V and J ends were trimmed by 4 bases and 4 bases, with 8 bases remaining between them. The germline CDR1 and CDR2 sequences are SQVTM and ANQGSEA. This clonotype was observed at least ten times. Its antigen is not known. The sequenced template was RNA, covering the TCR beta CDR3 region. The first round was an RT-PCR with HTBI primers, and the second round was a multiplex PCR. Each CDR3 protein gets one entry after TCRdb re-called the multiplex PCR reads with MiXCR. Of 1 million to 1.3 million distinct CDR3 sequences in the sample, about two fifths were seen once. The authors enrolled newly diagnosed hyperthyroidism patients aged 18 to 65 with under 2 months' duration. Study-wide results and limits: Blood also harbored most expanded thyroid clonotypes above 0.001 frequency.

This receptor was identified in an adult man with Graves' hyperthyroidism. The rearrangement links TRBV29-1 to TRBJ1-5; no firm D call. The sample was peripheral blood or thyroid tissue (not recorded which). CDR3 in amino acids: CSVAGVNQPQHF. CDR3 coding DNA: TGCAGCGTTGCAGGCGTTAATCAGCCCCAGCATTTT.